This is a list of T cell receptor beta chains from one sample in a study of resident and recirculating memory T cells in vitiligo. The method was immunoSEQ multiplex PCR; TCRdb's version includes in-frame clones alone and lacks a portion of them. The sample consists of 75,000 to 85,000 clones, 92% of them appearing once. The material sequenced was blood. Receptors originate from a male donor with vitiligo. Each CDR3 is given with its conserved first and last residue. The order of the fields is D gene, clone size, J gene, CDR3 length, V gene, CDR3 DNA, CDR3 protein. The D gene is left open where the match is weak. Not all rows give a size; the values are once, few, many and, for expanded clones, a class.

D: -; size: -; J: TRBJ1-6; length: 15; V: TRBV2; DNA: TGTGCCAGCAGTGATCGGACGCGGGGGAATTCACCCCTCCACTTT; CDR3: CASSDRTRGNSPLHF
D: -; size: -; J: TRBJ1-1; length: 13; V: TRBV18; DNA: TGTGCCAGCTCCCTACTGGGGGCCCCTGAAGCTTTCTTT; CDR3: CASSLLGAPEAFF
D: TRBD2; size: -; J: TRBJ2-7; length: 16; V: TRBV2; DNA: TGTGCCAGCAGGAAAAGGCGGGAGGGTAGTTTCTACGAGCAGTACTTC; CDR3: CASRKRREGSFYEQYF
D: TRBD1; size: -; J: TRBJ2-4; length: 17; V: TRBV19; DNA: TGTGCCAGTAGTAGGGGCAAGGACAGGGGGGCCAAAAACATTCAGTACTTC; CDR3: CASSRGKDRGAKNIQYF
D: -; size: -; J: TRBJ2-3; length: 14; V: TRBV19; DNA: TGTGCCAGTAGTATGGGTAGGGAGACAGATACGCAGTATTTT; CDR3: CASSMGRETDTQYF
D: TRBD2; size: -; J: TRBJ2-7; length: 16; V: TRBV9; DNA: TGTGCCAGCAGCGTAGAAGCGGCGGGAGCCGTACACGAGCAGTACTTC; CDR3: CASSVEAAGAVHEQYF
D: -; size: -; J: TRBJ1-2; length: 12; V: TRBV5-6; DNA: TGTGCCAGCAGGCCAGGGATTTTGGGCTACACCTTC; CDR3: CASRPGILGYTF
D: TRBD2; size: -; J: TRBJ2-7; length: 17; V: TRBV7-9; DNA: TGTGCCAGCAGCCCGTTTCTAAGGACTAGCGGAAATTACGAGCAGTACTTC; CDR3: CASSPFLRTSGNYEQYF
D: -; size: -; J: TRBJ2-2; length: 17; V: TRBV4-1; DNA: TGCGCCAGCAGCCCCCTGGGGCTCCGCGCGAACACCGGGGAGCTGTTTTTT; CDR3: CASSPLGLRANTGELFF
D: -; size: few; J: TRBJ2-7; length: 15; V: TRBV9; DNA: TGTGCCAGCAGCGTAGGGTTGGGACAAGGATACGAGCAGTACTTC; CDR3: CASSVGLGQGYEQYF
D: -; size: once; J: TRBJ2-7; length: 13; V: TRBV6-5; DNA: TGTGCCAGCAGTTACTCGGGCGCCTACGAGCAGTACTTC; CDR3: CASSYSGAYEQYF
D: TRBD1; size: -; J: TRBJ1-1; length: 14; V: TRBV9; DNA: TGTGCCAGCAGCGTAGAGGGGGCGGACACTGAAGCTTTCTTT; CDR3: CASSVEGADTEAFF
D: TRBD2; size: -; J: TRBJ2-5; length: 17; V: TRBV7-3; DNA: TGTGCCAGCAGCTTAGTGGGGGGGACTAGCGGGAGAGAGGACCAGTACTTC; CDR3: CASSLVGGTSGREDQYF
D: TRBD1; size: once; J: TRBJ1-2; length: 13; V: TRBV5-6; DNA: TGTGCCAGCAGCTTAGGGACAGGCTATGGCTACACCTTC; CDR3: CASSLGTGYGYTF
D: -; size: -; J: TRBJ1-2; length: 15; V: TRBV28; DNA: TGTGCCAGCAGACCGAGTCGTCGGGGGATCTATGGCTACACCTTC; CDR3: CASRPSRRGIYGYTF
D: TRBD1; size: -; J: TRBJ1-2; length: 16; V: TRBV28; DNA: TGTGCCAGCAGTTTAAACTCGGCCGGGACAGGGGATGGCTACACCTTC; CDR3: CASSLNSAGTGDGYTF
D: -; size: -; J: TRBJ2-1; length: 15; V: TRBV7-9; DNA: TGTGCCAGCAGCTTTTTGGGACAAACCTACAATGAGCAGTTCTTC; CDR3: CASSFLGQTYNEQFF
D: -; size: -; J: TRBJ2-7; length: 15; V: TRBV9; DNA: TGTGCCAGCAGCCTCACCTTAGAGAGATCCTACGAGCAGTACTTC; CDR3: CASSLTLERSYEQYF
D: -; size: once; J: TRBJ1-1; length: 15; V: TRBV7-6; DNA: TGTGCCAGCAGCTTAGTAGACACTCAGAACACTGAAGCTTTCTTT; CDR3: CASSLVDTQNTEAFF
D: -; size: -; J: TRBJ1-4; length: 15; V: TRBV18; DNA: TGTGCCAGCTCACCACCCCGGGCCCCGGGGGAAAAACTGTTTTTT; CDR3: CASSPPRAPGEKLFF
D: -; size: -; J: TRBJ2-7; length: 17; V: TRBV11-3; DNA: TGTGCCAGCAGCTTAGTCCGCGGCGGCCATAGCTCCTACGAGCAGTACTTC; CDR3: CASSLVRGGHSSYEQYF
D: -; size: -; J: TRBJ2-2; length: 13; V: TRBV19; DNA: TGTGCCAGCTGGGACACAGACACCGGGGAGCTGTTTTTT; CDR3: CASWDTDTGELFF
D: TRBD2; size: -; J: TRBJ2-1; length: 15; V: TRBV4-2; DNA: TGTGCCAGCAGCCAATCCCTAGCGGGAGGCAATGAGCAGTTCTTC; CDR3: CASSQSLAGGNEQFF
D: TRBD2; size: -; J: TRBJ2-1; length: 14; V: TRBV30; DNA: TGTGCCTGGGATGCCGGGACTAGCACCTATGAGCAGTTCTTC; CDR3: CAWDAGTSTYEQFF
D: -; size: -; J: TRBJ2-2; length: 14; V: TRBV7-9; DNA: TGTGCCAGCAGCTTAGCGGCGGAAACCGGGGAGCTGTTTTTT; CDR3: CASSLAAETGELFF
D: TRBD1; size: once; J: TRBJ1-2; length: 14; V: TRBV19; DNA: TGTGCCAGTATCACAGGAGGGGGCAGTTATGGCTACACCTTC; CDR3: CASITGGGSYGYTF
D: TRBD1; size: once; J: TRBJ2-2; length: 14; V: TRBV5-4; DNA: TGTGCCACCCGAGGGGGCGTCGGCACCGGGGAGCTGTTTTTT; CDR3: CATRGGVGTGELFF
D: TRBD1; size: -; J: TRBJ1-6; length: 14; V: TRBV6-5; DNA: TGTGCCAGCAGTTTTAGGGACAGCAATTCACCCCTCCACTTT; CDR3: CASSFRDSNSPLHF
D: -; size: -; J: TRBJ2-5; length: 14; V: TRBV21-1; DNA: TGTGCCACCCCAAGGGGGAGCGTTCAAGAGACCCAGTACTTC; CDR3: CATPRGSVQETQYF
D: -; size: once; J: TRBJ1-5; length: 19; V: TRBV4-3; DNA: TGCGCCAGCAGCCAAGATCCGACAGGCGGGAGTGGTAGCAATCAGCCCCAGCATTTT; CDR3: CASSQDPTGGSGSNQPQHF
D: TRBD2; size: -; J: TRBJ2-2; length: 17; V: TRBV25-1; DNA: TGTGCCAGCAGTGAATATATTCGGGGCAGGGAGGGCGGGGAGCTGTTTTTT; CDR3: CASSEYIRGREGGELFF
D: -; size: -; J: TRBJ2-1; length: 16; V: TRBV7-3; DNA: TGTGCCAGCAGCTTATGGGGACTCCGCTCCTACAATGAGCAGTTCTTC; CDR3: CASSLWGLRSYNEQFF
D: -; size: -; J: TRBJ1-2; length: 15; V: TRBV2; DNA: TGTGCCAGCACTTCAGTACAGGCCTCTTCGGAGGGCTACACCTTC; CDR3: CASTSVQASSEGYTF
D: -; size: -; J: TRBJ2-6; length: 15; V: TRBV7-2; DNA: TGTGCCAGCAGCTGGCGAGGCTCTGGGGCCAACGTCCTGACTTTC; CDR3: CASSWRGSGANVLTF
D: TRBD1; size: -; J: TRBJ1-4; length: 15; V: TRBV7-6; DNA: TGTGCCAGCAGCAAATACAGGGGATTGAATGAAAAACTGTTTTTT; CDR3: CASSKYRGLNEKLFF
D: -; size: -; J: TRBJ1-4; length: 20; V: TRBV7-6; DNA: TGTGCCAGCAGCTTAGCGCGGCGGGGGCAGCTGGTGGGAACTAATGAAAAACTGTTTTTT; CDR3: CASSLARRGQLVGTNEKLFF
D: -; size: -; J: TRBJ2-6; length: 14; V: TRBV11-1; DNA: TGTGCCAGCAGCCCCAGCTCTGGGGCCAACGTCCTGACTTTC; CDR3: CASSPSSGANVLTF
D: -; size: -; J: TRBJ2-7; length: 14; V: TRBV7-6; DNA: TGTGCCAGCAGCCCAGGCAGGGGCCCCTACGAGCAGTACTTC; CDR3: CASSPGRGPYEQYF
D: -; size: -; J: TRBJ1-5; length: 13; V: TRBV30; DNA: TGTGCCTGGAGTCTCAGGCCCAATCAGCCCCAGCATTTT; CDR3: CAWSLRPNQPQHF